The 31 T cell receptor beta chains presented below share a single source sample, sequenced in a study of human T cells and chemical hapten exposure. Time point described: patch test 2, 6 weeks after DPC sensitization. The treatment here: therapeutic diphenylcyclopropenone sensitization with weekly scalp DPC. TCRdb reprocessed the RACE reads via MiXCR and lists one record per CDR3 protein. This table has tens of thousands of distinct CDR3 sequences, 3.3% appearing once. Sample: whole blood, taken in connection with sensitization to the hapten diphenylcyclopropenone (DPC). The receptors originated from a middle-aged man with alopecia areata. Some clones in this sample may be carry-over from other donors' samples.

This clonotype showed up many times. The J gene is TRBJ2-6, the V gene TRBV7-2, with TRBD2 as a possible D gene (7 bases). Deletions cut 4 bases from V and 1 base from J, with 20 bases between. Germline V CDR1 and CDR2: SGHTA, FQGNSA. CDR3 length equals 19 residues. The CDR3 DNA sequence: TGTGCCAGCAGCTCGGTACGGGGGGCGCTGGGGTCTGGGGCCAACGTCCTGACTTTC. This translates into CASSSVRGALGSGANVLTF.

This chain connects TRBV19 to TRBJ1-1, with a tentative D call TRBD1 (6 bases). Deletions cut 6 bases from V and 0 bases from J, with 14 bases between. The CDR3 contains 15 residues. The germline gives CDR1 LNHDA, CDR2 SQIVND (reference sequence). The CDR3 loop reads CASRTGRFMNTEAFF. The CDR3 nucleotides read TGTGCCAGTAGAACAGGGAGGTTCATGAACACTGAAGCTTTCTTT.

This clonotype was recorded at least ten times. This chain links TRBV6-6 with TRBJ2-7, with 8 bases identical to TRBD2. Looked up from germline, CDR1 is MNHNY and CDR2 is SVGAGI (reference sequence). The CDR3 runs 14 residues. Trimming took 11 bases from V and 7 from J; bases not matched to a gene: 16. The CDR3 DNA sequence: TGTGCCGCGACTAAAGGCCTAGCGGGTGCGGAGCAGTACTTC. Translated, it gives CAATKGLAGAEQYF.

About this clonotype: A much larger clone lies one base from this, so it may be a read error. The chain carries TRBV10-1 and TRBJ2-5, with D uncertain. Trimming removed 3 bases from V and 1 base from J, with 18 bases in between. CDR3 size: 17 residues. Germline lookup yields CDR1 WNHNN and CDR2 SYGVQD (reference sequence). CDR3 in amino acids: CASSELDGRYPQETQYF. CDR3 nucleotide sequence: TGCGCCAGCAGTGAACTGGACGGACGTTATCCCCAAGAGACCCAGTACTTC.

This clonotype was seen a handful of times. The chain carries TRBV11-1 and TRBJ2-2; 9 nucleotides align to TRBD2. The CDR3 sequence is 17 residues long. From germline, CDR1 is SGHAT and CDR2 FQDESV (reference sequence). V gave up 5 bases and J gave up 2 bases; unmatched junction bases: 9. The CDR3 sequence: CASSQTISGSNTGELFF. CDR3 nucleotides: TGTGCCAGCAGCCAAACGATTAGCGGGAGTAACACCGGGGAGCTGTTTTTT.

This clonotype showed up many times. V and J are TRBV29-1 and TRBJ2-7, with a weak D call TRBD1 (5 bases). V lost 6 bases and J 4 bases, leaving 7 bases between the germline ends. Germline assignment: CDR1 SQVTM and CDR2 ANQGSEA. The CDR3 is 10 residues long. CDR3 loop: CSVRDYEQYF. The DNA for the CDR3 is TGCAGCGTCAGGGATTACGAGCAGTACTTC.

This clonotype was recorded at least ten times. The genes are TRBV19 and TRBJ2-3, with TRBD2 as a possible D gene (5 bases). Germline V gene lookup returns CDR1 LNHDA and CDR2 SQIVND (reference sequence). Trimming removed 6 bases from V and 2 bases from J, with 15 bases in between. This CDR3 is 15 amino acids long. CDR3 residues: CASSPRSGSTDTQYF. The CDR3 bases are TGTGCCAGTAGCCCCCGGAGCGGATCCACAGATACGCAGTATTTT.

This clonotype was counted many times. V gene TRBV28 combines with J gene TRBJ1-5; the D gene is possibly TRBD1 (6 bases). The V gene lost 4 bases and the J gene lost 0 bases, with 13 bases spanning the gap. CDR3 length: 16 amino acids. Germline loops: CDR1 MDHEN, CDR2 SYDVKM. CDR3 DNA sequence: TGTGCCAGCAGTTCGACAGGACTCTATAGCAATCAGCCCCAGCATTTT. This codes for CASSSTGLYSNQPQHF.

This clonotype showed up many times. This chain joins TRBV11-2 and TRBJ2-1; 10 bases are a match to TRBD2. Trimming at V came to 5 bases and at J to 8 bases, leaving 12 bases not matched to a gene. The length of the CDR3 is 16 residues. Germline-derived CDR1 and CDR2 are SGHAT and FQNNGV. The DNA for the CDR3 is TGTGCCAGCAGCCCCTGGAGGGGACTAGCGAGCCATGAGCAGTTCTTC. Protein product: CASSPWRGLASHEQFF.

This clonotype was seen many times. The chain joins TRBV6-5 to TRBJ2-5, with a tentative D call TRBD1 (6 bases). V was cut by 0 bases and J by 4 bases, with 15 bases left in between. Looked up from germline, CDR1 is MNHEY and CDR2 is SVGAGI. This CDR3 has 16 residues. Here the CDR3 reads CASSYSAGRGLETQYF. The CDR3 bases are TGTGCCAGCAGTTACTCGGCTGGCAGGGGCCTAGAGACCCAGTACTTC.

The V and J genes are TRBV10-3 and TRBJ2-7; the D gene is possibly TRBD2 (5 bases). With 0 bases removed from V and 3 bases from J, the gap between germline ends came to 9 bases. CDR1 is ENHRY, CDR2 SYGVKD, per germline. CDR3 length: 14 residues. CDR3 coding DNA: TGTGCCATCAGTGAGTCTTTAGGGAGCTACGAGCAGTACTTC. The encoded protein is CAISESLGSYEQYF.

This clonotype was counted ten times or more. The genes are TRBV3-1 and TRBJ2-2; D call uncertain. This CDR3 is 14 amino acids long. V lost 4 bases and J 2 bases, leaving 8 bases between the germline ends. Germline V gives CDR1 LGHDT, CDR2 YNNKEL (reference sequence). CDR3 loop: CASSLITNTGELFF. CDR3 nucleotide sequence: TGTGCCAGCAGCCTTATCACAAACACCGGGGAGCTGTTTTTT.

The V call is TRBV5-6, the J call TRBJ1-1; D is possibly TRBD1 (5 bases). Trimming removed 1 base at V and 1 base at J, with 8 bases between. The CDR3 loop spans 14 amino acids. The germline V gene encodes CDR1 SGHDT and CDR2 YYEEEE. CDR3 DNA sequence: TGTGCCAGCAGCTTGAACGACAGGAACACTGAAGCTTTCTTT. Translation gives CASSLNDRNTEAFF.

This clonotype was detected many times. V is TRBV2 and J is TRBJ2-1; the match to TRBD1 covers 9 bases. Germline loops: CDR1 SNHLY, CDR2 FYNNEI. This CDR3 has 16 amino acids. Trimming cost V 2 bases and J 3 bases; bases outside gene matches: 5. CDR3 protein: CASSERDRVFYNEQFF. Written as DNA, the CDR3 is TGTGCCAGCAGTGAAAGGGACAGGGTTTTCTACAATGAGCAGTTCTTC.

The chain is built from TRBV13 and TRBJ2-7; TRBD1 aligns across 7 bases. The CDR3 loop spans 14 amino acids. The V segment lost 2 bases and the J segment 1 base; nucleotides outside the gene matches: 2. Germline loops: CDR1 PRHDT, CDR2 FYEKMQ (reference sequence). CDR3 nucleotides: TGTGCCAGCAGCTTACAGGGGGTTTCCTACGAGCAGTACTTC. Translating gives CASSLQGVSYEQYF.

This clonotype was detected many times. J is TRBJ2-3 and V is TRBV20-1, with 10 bases lining up with TRBD2. Germline V lookup: CDR1 DFQATT, CDR2 SNEGSKA (reference sequence). The CDR3 runs to 15 residues. V lost 1 base to trimming and J lost 4 bases; unmatched junction nucleotides: 5. The DNA for the CDR3 is TGCAGTGCTAGAGCTAGCGGGAGATGGTCAGATACGCAGTATTTT. It is translated as CSARASGRWSDTQYF.

This clonotype occurred many times. CDR3 amino acids: CASSLDRGREEKLFF. CDR3 sequence (DNA): TGTGCCAGCAGCTTAGACAGGGGGCGGGAAGAAAAACTGTTTTTT. The rearrangement links TRBV7-9 to TRBJ1-4; 9 bases align to TRBD1. In germline, CDR1 is SEHNR, CDR2 FQNEAQ (reference sequence). This CDR3 is 15 amino acids long. With V trimmed by 1 base and J by 8 bases, 5 bases remained unmatched.

In this sample, this clonotype turned up many times. This chain links TRBV7-2 with TRBJ1-6, with no clear D. There are 16 residues in the CDR3. Trimming removed 0 bases from V and 10 bases from J, with 16 bases in between. In germline, CDR1 is SGHTA, CDR2 FQGNSA. The CDR3 sequence is CASSLAGKGVSSPLHF. CDR3 coding DNA: TGTGCCAGCAGCTTAGCGGGGAAGGGAGTTAGCTCACCCCTCCACTTT.

The sample holds many counts of this clonotype. The rearrangement links TRBV28 to TRBJ2-1, with 8 bases aligning to TRBD2. With 3 bases clipped from V and 3 bases from J, the junction kept 7 bases outside the gene matches. CDR3 length: 16 residues. Germline lookup yields CDR1 MDHEN and CDR2 SYDVKM. This chain's CDR3 is CASSFSQGTSYNEQFF. For the CDR3, the DNA is TGTGCCAGCAGTTTCTCCCAAGGGACTAGCTACAATGAGCAGTTCTTC.

The V and J genes are TRBV24-1 and TRBJ1-6, with D unclear. The CDR3 length is 15 residues. V lost 11 bases and J lost 0, with 13 bases in between. CDR1 is KGHDR, CDR2 SFDVKD, per germline. The CDR3 DNA follows: TGTGCCAGTAACTGTAGGAGCTCCTATAATTCACCCCTCCACTTT. This translates into CASNCRSSYNSPLHF.

In this sample, this clonotype turned up a few times. The gene calls are TRBV23-1 and TRBJ2-1, with 9 positions matching TRBD2. TRBV23-1 is an open reading frame, and its role is uncertain. The CDR3 contains 23 residues. The junction had 29 bases not matched to a gene; V was cut back by 0 bases and J by 8 bases. DNA for the CDR3: TGCGCCAGCAGTCAATCCTTCTCGATTTGTGCCGTTAGTAGCGGGAGTAGGGAAGATGAGCAGTTCTTC. It encodes CASSQSFSICAVSSGSREDEQFF.

This clonotype was counted ten times or more. The V and J genes are TRBV5-1 and TRBJ2-3, with 9 positions matching TRBD2. Trimming cost V 3 bases and J 0 bases; bases outside gene matches: 8. The V gene's germline CDR1 is SGHRS and CDR2 YFSETQ. This CDR3 comprises 17 residues. Here the CDR3 DNA reads TGCGCCAGCAGCTGGACAAGACTAGCGGTCAGCACAGATACGCAGTATTTT. Protein: CASSWTRLAVSTDTQYF.

This clonotype was detected many times. V gene TRBV5-1 combines with J gene TRBJ1-1; 7 nucleotides match TRBD1. The length of the CDR3 is 13 residues. V trimming: 3 bases; J trimming: 6 bases; junction bases outside the gene matches: 5. Germline V CDR1 and CDR2: SGHRS, YFSETQ. The CDR3 loop reads CASSSRDSAEAFF. The DNA of the CDR3 is TGCGCCAGCAGCTCCCGGGACAGTGCTGAAGCTTTCTTT. Together with reference TRBV5-1 and TRBJ1-1, the CDR3 gives the full variable domain: KAGVTQTPRYLIKTRGQQVTLSCSPISGHRSVSWYQQTPGQGLQFLFEYFSETQRNKGNFPGRFSGRQFSNSRSEMNVSTLELGDSALYLCASSSRDSAEAFFGQGTRLTVV.

The genes are TRBV9 and TRBJ2-5, with 10 bases aligning to TRBD1. CDR1 is SGDLS, CDR2 YYNGEE, per germline. CDR3 length equals 15 residues. J was trimmed by 13 bases and V by 0 bases; bases with no gene match: 12. CDR3 coding DNA: TGTGCCAGCAGCGTAGAGCCCTCGACAGGGGGCCGTTTGTACTTC. This codes for CASSVEPSTGGRLYF.

About this clonotype itself: Given a much more abundant clone one base away, this may be a read error. The rearrangement links TRBV28 to TRBJ2-3; 13 bases are a match to TRBD2. Germline V CDR1 and CDR2: MDHEN, SYDVKM. This CDR3 is built from 18 residues. For the CDR3, the DNA is TGTGCCACCCACGGACTAGCGGGAGTTTGGGCCGTCACAGATACGCGGTATTTT. This sequence encodes CATHGLAGVWAVTDTRYF.

The chain carries TRBV2 and TRBJ2-6; perhaps D is TRBD1 or TRBD2 (7 bases each). Trimming removed 1 base at V and 0 bases at J, with 10 bases between. This CDR3 comprises 17 residues. Germline CDR1 is SNHLY and CDR2 is FYNNEI. This CDR3 is CASSEGRGGSGANVLTF. The CDR3 DNA sequence: TGTGCCAGCAGTGAAGGCAGGGGGGGCTCTGGGGCCAACGTCCTGACTTTC.

This chain connects TRBV7-2 to TRBJ1-2, with a possible D match to TRBD1 (5 bases). Germline V gene sequence: CDR1 SGHTA, CDR2 FQGNSA. Trimming left V 5 bases short and J 3 bases short, with 22 bases between. This CDR3 is 17 amino acids long. The CDR3 spells CASSPGWLRTRDYGYTF. DNA of the CDR3: TGTGCCAGCAGCCCCGGTTGGCTGAGGACAAGGGACTATGGCTACACCTTC.

This clonotype was seen ten or more times. This chain joins TRBV12-3 or TRBV12-4 and TRBJ1-1; 7 bases are a match to TRBD1. After removal of 5 bases from V and 1 base from J, the junction contained 1 base not matched to a gene. The CDR3 is 13 amino acids. The CDR3 nucleotides are TGTGCCAGCAGTCGACAGGGGAACACTGAAGCTTTCTTT. Translating it yields CASSRQGNTEAFF.

This clonotype has at least ten counts. CDR3 region: CASSVVGQMNTEAFF. The CDR3, as DNA: TGTGCCAGCAGCGTAGTTGGACAGATGAACACTGAAGCTTTCTTT. This chain joins TRBV9 and TRBJ1-1; D may be TRBD1 (6 bases). Deletions cut 0 bases from V and 0 bases from J, with 9 bases between. CDR3 length: 15 amino acids. CDR1 and CDR2 from the germline V gene are SGDLS and YYNGEE.

This clonotype was detected ten times or more. This chain joins TRBV20-1 and TRBJ2-3; D may correspond to TRBD1 or TRBD2 (6 bases each). There are 14 residues in the CDR3. The V gene lost 4 bases and the J gene lost 6 bases, with 17 bases spanning the gap. In germline, CDR1 is DFQATT, CDR2 SNEGSKA (reference sequence). CDR3 loop: CSATPGAYGDTQYF. CDR3 in DNA: TGCAGTGCTACCCCGGGGGCCTATGGGGATACGCAGTATTTT.

This clonotype was seen ten or more times. The rearrangement joins TRBV13 to TRBJ2-5; 9 bases map to TRBD1. V shed 5 bases, J shed 6 bases, and the junction held 10 bases outside the gene matches. The CDR3 length is 15 residues. Germline V CDR1 and CDR2: PRHDT, FYEKMQ (reference sequence). The CDR3 DNA reads TGTGCCAGCAGCCCGCAACAGGGGGCCCAGAAGACCCAGTACTTC. Translating gives CASSPQQGAQKTQYF.